This T cell receptor (beta chain) was recorded in a study of cytomegalovirus exposure and HLA in healthy donors (dated 2017 in TCRdb). About the study as a whole: An earlier analysis of approximately 600 of the donors reported 250 to 350 Gb of sequence data and approximately 110 million unique TCR beta sequences from some 180 million T cells. About 280 gigabases of sequencing data and around 85 million unique TCR sequences made up an early release that covered fewer than 650 HLA-typed donors. Of the roughly 390 genotyped donors, less than 85% were placed in the genetic ancestry cluster associated with self-reported Caucasian donors. The study aimed to test whether cataloging public T cell receptors could reveal signatures of past pathogen exposure. The study profiled the T cell repertoires of under 700 subjects by immunosequencing and related them to cytomegalovirus serostatus. Besides the first cohort of roughly 700 subjects, a separate validation cohort made up of around 120 different subjects was used. High-throughput TCR immunosequencing, statistical association of individual TCRs with disease status, and machine learning were combined to predict cytomegalovirus infection status. To study patterns of TCR occurrence, a later analysis re-analyzed previously published TCR beta repertoires from 550 to 800 donors and added high-resolution HLA genotyping. The later analysis used no new phenotypic data to find candidate immune exposures, relying instead on TCR beta sequences and their occurrence across donors. To decide whether each TCR beta V gene segment behaved as functional or pseudogenic, an earlier analysis of some 580 of the donors relied on high-throughput TCR beta sequencing. Donor age, sex, ethnicity and CMV serostatus were collected together with the repertoire data. Genome-wide SNP genotypes for about three fifths of the 666 donors were used in a later genetic analysis, which treated that subset as a discovery cohort. All discovery cohort repertoires had been generated using a single sequencing platform. Class I and class II HLA loci were covered by the typing at four-digit resolution. Typing coverage varied by locus: 629-630 donors for A, B, C, DRB1 and DQB1; roughly 510 for DQA1; about 600 for DPA1; under 490 for DPB1. Roughly five DR-DQ haplotypes were handled as single units for association and clustering because linkage in the cohort was strong. On average, 235,054 unique TCR beta nucleotide sequences were sequenced per donor among fewer than 500 genotyped donors of the cohort, with roughly 20% of those sequences being non-productive.

What the work shows at the level of the full study, not this receptor alone: In a later analysis, TCR association rates were found to vary across HLA loci, with the most associated TCRs seen for DRB1 alleles and the fewest for HLA-C alleles. Specific HLA alleles were associated with 16,951 TCR beta sequences at a false discovery rate of 0.05 in a later analysis. An association between a missense DCLRE1C variant and V-gene and J-gene trimming of TCR beta chains was found in a later genetic analysis and replicated in an independent cohort. A later analysis reported that several top co-occurrence clusters appeared linked to parvovirus B19, influenza, CMV and Epstein-Barr virus. Linkage disequilibrium might explain the correlated functional status among segregating V segments, but an unknown experimental factor could not be ruled out. The classifier was reported to diagnose cytomegalovirus status with high specificity and sensitivity in both the original cohort and the validation cohort. Because HLA typing was unavailable for some donors at each locus, only the typed subset was used in association tests. Three of the identified cytomegalovirus-associated TCR beta chains were confirmed in vitro to be specific for cytomegalovirus antigens. Presence/absence analyses assumed roughly uniform sequencing depth across donors, an assumption that may not hold. A further reported finding was that TCR beta sequences accurately predicted the HLA-A and HLA-B alleles for most subjects in the first cohort. Most TCR sequences were seen in very few donors, while some public TCRs were found in many individuals. A cluster of highly shared sequence variants was judged likely to represent a technical artifact of the sequencing pipeline. Most CMV-associated TCR beta chains appeared to be HLA-restricted in a later analysis, and the HLA associations seemed to be driven largely by CMV exposure. The 87-base-pair reads could not distinguish some IMGT-functional V segments, including TRBV6-2 and TRBV6-3, so those segments were excluded. Compared with the 666-donor mean, donors in an Asian-associated ancestry cluster had fewer N-insertions in productive TCRs, according to a later genetic analysis. Only TCR beta chains were sequenced in this cohort, and the absence of alpha or paired-chain data limited detectable features. In a later analysis, HLA-associated TCR beta chains were found to be more clonally expanded and to have lower generation probabilities than equally common non-associated chains. In an earlier analysis of around 600 of the donors, most TCR beta V segments were observed in productive rearrangements about 87% or about 30% of the time, broadly matching IMGT annotations. A total of fewer than 200 TCR beta chains were listed by the study as associated with cytomegalovirus. The authors suggested that the approach could potentially be extended to other disease states and immunological phenotypes. CMV serostatus was the only immune exposure information available for the cohort. The earlier analysis of a few hundred of the donors excluded roughly 17 rarely observed V segments, including chromosome 9 orphons, because counts were too low. When HLA alleles, especially DR and DQ, strongly co-occurred, TCR associations were difficult to assign to individual alleles.

In total, about 650 healthy bone marrow donors made up the cohort. All cohort members were sampled while nominally healthy, although unrecorded immune exposures were likely present. The donor tested CMV seropositive, placing the donor among the approximately 290 seropositive members of the cohort. A peripheral blood sample was collected from each donor, and TCR beta sequencing was performed on peripheral blood mononuclear cells. Genomic DNA extraction from the blood cell samples was performed with the Qiagen DNeasy Blood Extraction Kit. Concerning this clone itself: Its binding antigen is unknown. No clone much larger than this one lies a single base away; base qualities are absent.

Germline trimming: 3 bases from V, 7 bases from J; junction bases outside gene matches: 10. CDR1 and CDR2, looked up from the germline V gene (reference sequence), are SEHNR and FQNEAQ. From the cysteine through the phenylalanine, the CDR3 covers 16 amino acids. The read is trimmed to its CDR3 DNA, 48 bases read in frame from base 1. Library construction relied on the immunoSEQ multiplex PCR assay. For the multiplex PCR, a mixture combining 60 forward primers for TCR Vbeta segments and 13 reverse primers for TCR Jbeta segments was used. Amplification of the CDR3 region of rearranged TCR beta genes was performed with a multiplex PCR assay on genomic DNA. The amplified TCR beta libraries were sequenced on the Illumina HiSeq System as 87-base-pair reads. Regarding the original processing steps: A later analysis tallied tens of millions of unique TCR beta chains across the 666 repertoires, and around 10 million of those chains were shared by two or more donors. Raw reads were error-corrected and collapsed into unique sequences with a nearest-neighbor algorithm that merged closely related sequences to remove PCR and sequencing errors. CDR3 sequences were aligned to IMGT reference sequences to assign V, D and J gene segments. For a sequence to be retained, a match of at least six nucleotides was required to both a V gene segment and a J gene segment. A rearrangement was called productive if the CDR3 had no stop codons and remained in frame with V and J, and every other rearrangement was called non-productive. CDR3 was defined by IMGT convention, running from the second conserved V-encoded cysteine to the conserved J-encoded phenylalanine. The earlier analysis of roughly 590 of the donors excluded sequences that lacked an unambiguous match to a single V gene segment. In an earlier analysis of some 590 of the donors, a V segment was called functional when productive rearrangements were above 56.7%, and segregating when the standard deviation between donors exceeded 5%. To diagnose cytomegalovirus status from the catalog of TCR beta chain sequences, a statistical classification framework was built. In a later analysis, V and J genes were assigned by comparing TCR nucleotide sequences against IMGT/GENE-DB human TR gene sequences. Using the TCRdist pipeline, a later analysis assigned CDR3 sequences along with most-parsimonious VDJ recombination scenarios. In a later analysis, each TCR beta chain was defined by its CDR3 amino acid sequence together with its V-gene family, and reads lacking a unique V-gene family were excluded. In a later analysis, 500 to 650 highly shared, low-generation-probability nucleotide sequences were removed to address suspected cross-contamination and a sequencing artifact. A later analysis calculated a clonal expansion index for each public chain from normalized within-repertoire ranks of inferred template counts. A later analysis computed generation probabilities with a VDJ recombination model fitted to out-of-frame rearrangements, and checked the results against IGoR. In a later analysis, TCR-TCR, TCR-HLA and TCR-CMV co-occurrence was scored with hypergeometric tests, and a repertoire-size bias correction was applied to TCR pairs. To estimate false discovery rates, a later analysis permuted the HLA or CMV assignments 20 times. In a later analysis, co-occurring TCRs were grouped with DBSCAN, and TCRdist sequence similarity was added when clustering was performed within HLA-allele-positive subsets. Repertoires with fewer than 30,000 or more than 120,000 public chains were left out of co-occurrence clustering, as were about five repertoires with anomalous nucleotide sharing. TCRdb holds this immuneACCESS table with in-frame rearrangements only. Some clones are missing; in checked studies, unresolved V genes explain under half, and the rest has no known cause. The DNA was the basis for D and trimming; V, J and clone size are from that table. Here the sample has around 150,000 clones; approximately 80% occur a single time. The top ten clonotypes cover around 3.4% of the sample.

The rearranged chain carries TRBV7-9 and TRBJ2-1; 9 central bases correspond to TRBD2. Material for sequencing was PBMCs. This TCR was sampled from a man in his thirties or forties in good health and CMV-seropositive. The CDR3 region has the sequence CASSFPKRGDLNEQFF. Read as DNA, the sequence is TGTGCCAGCAGCTTCCCTAAGCGGGGGGATTTGAATGAGCAGTTCTTC. Here the CDR3 is joined to the reference TRBV7-9 and TRBJ2-1 genes, and the full variable domain is: DTGVSQNPRHKITKRGQNVTFRCDPISEHNRLYWYRQTLGQGPEFLTYFQNEAQLEKSRLLSDRFSAERPKGSFSTLEIQRTEQGDSAMYLCASSFPKRGDLNEQFFGPGTRLTVL.